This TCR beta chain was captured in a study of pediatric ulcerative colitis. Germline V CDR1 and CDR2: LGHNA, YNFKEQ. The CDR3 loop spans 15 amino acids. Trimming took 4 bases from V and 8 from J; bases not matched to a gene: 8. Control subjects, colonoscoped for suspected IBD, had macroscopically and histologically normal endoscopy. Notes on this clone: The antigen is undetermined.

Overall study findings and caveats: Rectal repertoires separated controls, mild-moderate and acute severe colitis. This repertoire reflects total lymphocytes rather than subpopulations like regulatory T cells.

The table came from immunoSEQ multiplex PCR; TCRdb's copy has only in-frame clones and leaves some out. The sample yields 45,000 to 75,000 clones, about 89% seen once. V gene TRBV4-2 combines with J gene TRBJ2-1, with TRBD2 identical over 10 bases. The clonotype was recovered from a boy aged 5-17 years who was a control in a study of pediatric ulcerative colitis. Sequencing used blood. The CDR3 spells CASSRKREGRHEQFF. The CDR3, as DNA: TGTGCCAGCAGCCGCAAGCGGGAGGGCCGCCATGAGCAGTTCTTC.